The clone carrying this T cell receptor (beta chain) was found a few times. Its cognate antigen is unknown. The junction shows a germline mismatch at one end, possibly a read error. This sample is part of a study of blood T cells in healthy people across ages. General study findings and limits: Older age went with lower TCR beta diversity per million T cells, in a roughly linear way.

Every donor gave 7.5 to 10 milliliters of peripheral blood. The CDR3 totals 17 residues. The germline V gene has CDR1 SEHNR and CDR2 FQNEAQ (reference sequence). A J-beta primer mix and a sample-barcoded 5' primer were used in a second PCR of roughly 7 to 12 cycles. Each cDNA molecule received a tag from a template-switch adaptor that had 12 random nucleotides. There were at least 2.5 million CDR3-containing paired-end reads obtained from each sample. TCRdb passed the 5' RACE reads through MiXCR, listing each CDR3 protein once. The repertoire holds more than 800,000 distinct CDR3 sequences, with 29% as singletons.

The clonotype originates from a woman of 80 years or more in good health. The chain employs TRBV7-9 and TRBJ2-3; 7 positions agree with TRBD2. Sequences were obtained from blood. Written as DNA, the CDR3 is TGTGCCGGCAGCTCTGGAATCGCTAGCGGATTCACAGATACGCAGTATTTT. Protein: CAGSSGIASGFTDTQYF.